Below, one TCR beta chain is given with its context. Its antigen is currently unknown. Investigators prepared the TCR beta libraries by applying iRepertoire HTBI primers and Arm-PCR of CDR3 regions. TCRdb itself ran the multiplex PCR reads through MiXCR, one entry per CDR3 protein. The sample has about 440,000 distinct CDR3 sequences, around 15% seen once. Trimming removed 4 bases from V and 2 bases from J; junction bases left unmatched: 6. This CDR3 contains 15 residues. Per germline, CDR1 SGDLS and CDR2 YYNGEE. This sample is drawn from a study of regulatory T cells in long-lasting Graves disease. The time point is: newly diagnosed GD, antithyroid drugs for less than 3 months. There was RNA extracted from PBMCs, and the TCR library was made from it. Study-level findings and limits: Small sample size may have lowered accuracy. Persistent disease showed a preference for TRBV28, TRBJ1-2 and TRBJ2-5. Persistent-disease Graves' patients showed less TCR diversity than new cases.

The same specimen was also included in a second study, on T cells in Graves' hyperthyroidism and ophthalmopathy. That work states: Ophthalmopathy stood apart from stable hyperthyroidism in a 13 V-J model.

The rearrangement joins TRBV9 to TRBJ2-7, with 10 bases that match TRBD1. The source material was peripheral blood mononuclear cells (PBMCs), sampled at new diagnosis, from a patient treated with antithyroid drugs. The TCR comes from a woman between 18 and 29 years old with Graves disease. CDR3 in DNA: TGTGCCAGCAGCCCCTTCGGACAGGGGGCCTACGAGCAGTACTTC. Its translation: CASSPFGQGAYEQYF.